This T cell receptor (beta chain) was retrieved from a study of precursors of human CD4 cytotoxic T cells (dated by TCRdb to the late 2010s). For the study in its entirety: The bulk TCR-seq analysis covered CD4+ memory subsets from 15 or so donors in total. TCR-seq analysis of some 15 donors yielded TCRalpha and TCRbeta chain sequences (table S7).

The sequencer listed for this sample is Illumina MiSeq. The source study handled its data this way. Repertoire diversity was measured with the Shannon-Wiener index computed in VDJtools. Expanded TCRbeta clonotypes were defined as those with a clonotype frequency of at least 3. The public reads were reanalyzed by TCRdb: fastp trimming at Q25, MiXCR alignment, in-frame beta chains only. Every CDR3 protein is listed once, alongside the most common genes and DNA of its rows. The V and J calls and clone size come from TCRdb's table, not from the authors' own analysis. This sample holds about 480 distinct CDR3 sequences; more than 15% were observed only once. Roughly 12% of the sample is held by the ten biggest clonotypes. The investigation overall reported the following: IL-7Rhigh and IL-7R- TEMRA subsets showed more restricted TCR repertoires, with lower diversity and more expanded clonotypes, than TCM and TEM subsets. According to the authors, a human observational design cannot definitively establish the direction of differentiation between precursor and effector cells. Only about 95% of the 14 donors were included in some bulk TCR-seq comparisons, which suggests that not every subset was available for every donor. Expanded effector clonotypes made up a larger fraction of IL-7Rhigh TEMRA clonotypes than of TEM or TCM clonotypes.

Measured from the cysteine to the phenylalanine, the CDR3 is 17 residues long. This entry keeps only the CDR3 DNA: 51 bases, framed from base 1. Relative to germline, V is 2 bases shorter and J is 4 bases shorter, with 18 bases between their ends. CDR1 SGHDT and CDR2 YYEEEE are derived from the germline V gene. This clonotype is identified as large (0.1 to 1%). Its antigen remains undetermined. It has no much larger one-base neighbor in the sample; base qualities were not kept. To test for a precursor-effector relationship among CD4 cytotoxic T cells, four sorted CD4+ memory subsets (TCM, TEM, IL-7Rhigh TEMRA, IL-7R- TEMRA) underwent bulk UMI-based TCR sequencing. Cells were obtained from peripheral blood mononuclear cells that had been isolated from human blood.

The origin of this receptor is a human donor in good health. The sample taken for sequencing was memory CD4+ T cells from blood (PBMCs). The chain is made from TRBV5-6 and TRBJ1-4, with the identity of the D gene unclear. The DNA sequence reads TGTGCCAGCAGCTTAAACACTGACGGCGATGTTAATGAAAAACTGTTTTTT. Translated, it reads CASSLNTDGDVNEKLFF.